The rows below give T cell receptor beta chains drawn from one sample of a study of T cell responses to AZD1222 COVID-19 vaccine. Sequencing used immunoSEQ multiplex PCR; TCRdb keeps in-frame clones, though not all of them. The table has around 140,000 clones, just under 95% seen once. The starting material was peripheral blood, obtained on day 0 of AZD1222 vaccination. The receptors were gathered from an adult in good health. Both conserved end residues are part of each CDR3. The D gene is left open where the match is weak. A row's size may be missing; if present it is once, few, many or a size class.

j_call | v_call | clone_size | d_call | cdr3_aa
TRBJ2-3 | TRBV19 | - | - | CASATAGPPDTQYF
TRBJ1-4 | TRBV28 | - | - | CASSFGGTTNEKLFF
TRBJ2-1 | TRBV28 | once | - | CASSFNPTWTLHNEQFF
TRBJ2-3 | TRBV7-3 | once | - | CASSLSLAGDTQYF
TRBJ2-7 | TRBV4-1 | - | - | CASSQERWGSGTSYEQYF
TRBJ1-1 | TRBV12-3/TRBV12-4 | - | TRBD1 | CASSLLGTGEAFF
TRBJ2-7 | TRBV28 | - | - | CASSLKVGVREQYF
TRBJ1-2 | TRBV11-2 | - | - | CASSFARGNYGYTF
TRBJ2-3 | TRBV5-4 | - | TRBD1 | CASSPRGGRSTDTQYF
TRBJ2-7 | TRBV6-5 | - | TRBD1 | CASSKRDRDGEQYF
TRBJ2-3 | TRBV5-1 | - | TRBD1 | CASSTGQADTDTQYF
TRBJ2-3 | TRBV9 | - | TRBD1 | CASSAWPRLGRGRKSTDTQYF
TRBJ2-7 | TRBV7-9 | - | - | CASSPLTVRYEQYF
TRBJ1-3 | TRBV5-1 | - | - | CASSLAGVTAGNTIYF
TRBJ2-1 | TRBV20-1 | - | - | CSATRNEQFF
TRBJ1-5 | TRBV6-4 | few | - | CASSNASNQPQHF
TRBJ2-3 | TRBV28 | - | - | CASTPGPGTDTQYF
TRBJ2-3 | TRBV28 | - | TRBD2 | CASSFLGRAVADTQYF
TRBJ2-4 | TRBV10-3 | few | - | CATLAGKGDIQYF
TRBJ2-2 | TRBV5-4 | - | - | CASSLGAGRVTGELFF
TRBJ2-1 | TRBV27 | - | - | CASSLLGSGGYNEQFF
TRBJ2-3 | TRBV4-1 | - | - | CASSQERDTQYF
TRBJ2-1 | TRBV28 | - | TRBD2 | CAIASGRHGTLF
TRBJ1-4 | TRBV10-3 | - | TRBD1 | CAISPYGTVNEKLFF
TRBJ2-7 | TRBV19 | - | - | CASSQQGSYEQYF
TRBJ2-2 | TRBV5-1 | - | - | CASSLGPGVGTGELFF
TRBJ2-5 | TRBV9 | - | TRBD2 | CASSGGLAGDGETQYF
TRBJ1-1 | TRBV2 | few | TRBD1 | CASSEQGANTEAFF
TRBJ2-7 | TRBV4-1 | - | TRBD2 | CASSQIASGGTYEQYF
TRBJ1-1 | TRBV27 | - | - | CASSLLGVGTEAFF
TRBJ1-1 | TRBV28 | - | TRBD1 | CASTLGTGTEAFF
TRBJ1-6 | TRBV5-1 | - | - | CASSLGASPLHF
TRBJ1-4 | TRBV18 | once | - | CASSPAEKLFF
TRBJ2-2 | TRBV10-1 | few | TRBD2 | CASRVTSGSLNTGELFF
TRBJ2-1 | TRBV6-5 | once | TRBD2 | CASITGGNNEQFF
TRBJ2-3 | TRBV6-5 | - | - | CASSYGSSTDTQYF
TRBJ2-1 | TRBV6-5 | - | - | CASMRNEQFF
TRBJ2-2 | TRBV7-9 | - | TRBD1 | CASSPRTGGDTGELFF
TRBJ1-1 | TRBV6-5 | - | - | CASISVLNTEAFF
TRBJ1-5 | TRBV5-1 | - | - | CASSSGPSNQPQHF
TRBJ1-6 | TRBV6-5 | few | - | CASSTGALDNSPLHF
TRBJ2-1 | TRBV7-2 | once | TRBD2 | CASSPGTRSSYNEQFF
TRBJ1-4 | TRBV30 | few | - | CAWNREADEKLFF
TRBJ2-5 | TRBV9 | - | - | CASSVDSGNQETQYF
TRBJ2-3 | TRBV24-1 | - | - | CATSDLFWDTQYF